This TCR beta chain was identified during a study of blood T cell repertoires in COVID-19. Sequenced by immunoSEQ multiplex PCR; TCRdb stores in-frame clones only, minus some. Here the sample spans a few hundred thousand clones, about 83% being singletons. V was shortened by 5 bases and J by 2 bases, with 12 bases between the two germline ends. The CDR3 spans 14 residues. From germline, CDR1 is SGHVS and CDR2 FNYEAQ. The receptor's source is a woman in her 40s who had recovered from COVID-19. The chain is built from TRBV7-6 and TRBJ2-5; no reliable D call. Sequencing was performed on PBMCs or T cells enriched from blood (not recorded which). The CDR3 nucleotides read TGTGCCAGCAGCCATCGAACTACACAAGAGACCCAGTACTTC. This gives the protein CASSHRTTQETQYF.